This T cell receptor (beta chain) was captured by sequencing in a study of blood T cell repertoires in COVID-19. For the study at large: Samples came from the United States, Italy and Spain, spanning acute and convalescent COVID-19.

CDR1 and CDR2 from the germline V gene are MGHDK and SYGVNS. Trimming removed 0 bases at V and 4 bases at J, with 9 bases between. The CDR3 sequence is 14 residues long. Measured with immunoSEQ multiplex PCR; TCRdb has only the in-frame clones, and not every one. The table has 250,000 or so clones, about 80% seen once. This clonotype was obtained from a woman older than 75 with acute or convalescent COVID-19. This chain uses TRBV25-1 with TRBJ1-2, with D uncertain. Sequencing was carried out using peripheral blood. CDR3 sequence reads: CASSEYNSLYGYTF. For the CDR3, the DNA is TGTGCCAGCAGTGAATATAACAGCCTCTATGGCTACACCTTC.